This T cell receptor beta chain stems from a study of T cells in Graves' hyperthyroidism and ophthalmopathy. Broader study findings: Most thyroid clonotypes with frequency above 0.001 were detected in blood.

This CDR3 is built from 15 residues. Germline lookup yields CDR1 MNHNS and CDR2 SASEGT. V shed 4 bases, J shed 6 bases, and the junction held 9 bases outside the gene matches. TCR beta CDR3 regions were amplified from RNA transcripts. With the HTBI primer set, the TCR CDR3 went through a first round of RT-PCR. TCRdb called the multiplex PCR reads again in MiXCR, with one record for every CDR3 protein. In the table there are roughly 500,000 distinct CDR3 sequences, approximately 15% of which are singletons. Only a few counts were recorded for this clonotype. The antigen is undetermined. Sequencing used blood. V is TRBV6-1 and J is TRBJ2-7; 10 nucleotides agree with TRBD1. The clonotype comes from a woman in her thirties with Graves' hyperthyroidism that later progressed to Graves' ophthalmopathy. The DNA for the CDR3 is TGTGCCAGCAGTGCGACCACCGGGACAGGGGTCGAGCAGTACTTC. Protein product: CASSATTGTGVEQYF.